A selection of T cell receptor beta chains follows, all from one sample in a study of blood T cell repertoires in COVID-19. Some clones are missing from TCRdb's copy, which holds only in-frame ones; the method was immunoSEQ multiplex PCR. This repertoire shows 140,000 to 150,000 clones, roughly 86% found once; its top ten account for 2% to 2.5%. Sequencing used peripheral blood. These receptor sequences come from a human donor in a cohort sampled during active COVID-19. Each CDR3 is given with its conserved first and last residue. Fields, in order: J gene, V gene, clone size, D gene, CDR3 length, CDR3 protein, CDR3 DNA. A D gene is named only where the DNA matches it firmly. Expanded clones are given a class, and other clones once, few, many or no size at all.

>TRBJ2-7|TRBV6-5|-|-|14
CASSRSVEGYEQYF
TGTGCCAGCAGTAGATCAGTCGAGGGCTACGAGCAGTACTTC
>TRBJ2-1|TRBV4-3|-|TRBD2|16
CASSQHSGVSYNEQFF
TGCGCCAGCAGCCAACATAGCGGGGTATCCTACAATGAGCAGTTCTTC
>TRBJ2-7|TRBV7-2|-|TRBD2|16
CASSRSTSGGAYEQYF
TGTGCCAGCAGCAGATCGACTAGCGGGGGAGCCTACGAGCAGTACTTC
>TRBJ2-7|TRBV28|few|-|14
CASSPTQGFYEQYF
TGTGCCAGCAGTCCCACACAGGGATTCTACGAGCAGTACTTC
>TRBJ2-3|TRBV4-2|-|TRBD2|15
CASSQDGGRVDTQYF
TGTGCCAGCAGCCAAGATGGCGGGAGGGTAGATACGCAGTATTTT
>TRBJ1-2|TRBV5-6|-|-|14
CASSLGSPSYGYTF
TGTGCCAGCAGCTTGGGGTCGCCTAGTTATGGCTACACCTTC
>TRBJ1-4|TRBV18|-|TRBD1|19
CASSPQNYDRGFSSEKLFF
TGTGCCAGCTCACCACAGAATTATGACAGGGGGTTCTCGAGTGAAAAACTGTTTTTT
>TRBJ2-5|TRBV28|-|TRBD1|13
CASSFRGQETQYF
TGTGCCAGCAGTTTCAGGGGGCAAGAGACCCAGTACTTC
>TRBJ1-1|TRBV7-2|-|-|15
CASSLWGSKNTEAFF
TGTGCCAGCAGCTTATGGGGCAGCAAGAACACTGAAGCTTTCTTT
>TRBJ1-5|TRBV19|-|TRBD1|14
CASREQGRGQPQHF
TGTGCCAGTAGGGAACAGGGGAGAGGTCAGCCCCAGCATTTT
>TRBJ1-5|TRBV30|-|TRBD1|17
CAWTPGTGANSNQPQHF
TGTGCCTGGACACCCGGGACAGGGGCGAATAGCAATCAGCCCCAGCATTTT
>TRBJ2-1|TRBV7-9|-|-|15
CASSPVGHLYNEQFF
TGTGCCAGCAGCCCTGTAGGACACCTTTACAATGAGCAGTTCTTC
>TRBJ2-7|TRBV24-1|-|TRBD1|16
CATSGETGTGGYEQYF
TGTGCCACCAGCGGCGAGACCGGGACAGGGGGCTACGAGCAGTACTTC
>TRBJ1-1|TRBV2|once|TRBD1|13
CASSKDRDTEAFF
TGTGCCAGCAGTAAAGACAGGGACACTGAAGCTTTCTTT
>TRBJ2-7|TRBV6-5|-|TRBD2|16
CASSYSGVAGGYEQYF
TGTGCCAGCAGTTACTCAGGGGTAGCGGGAGGGTACGAGCAGTACTTC
>TRBJ1-5|TRBV9|-|-|15
CASSPAGNSNQPQHF
TGTGCCAGCAGCCCCGCAGGGAATAGCAATCAGCCCCAGCATTTT